This TCR beta chain was identified in a study of blood T cell repertoires in COVID-19. Study as a whole: Some COVID-19 samples were acute and others convalescent; all came from the United States, Italy and Spain. Sources were T cells, B-cell-depleted T cells, or PBMCs; the material itself was cDNA or gDNA.

CDR3 size: 13 residues. The V and J ends lost 6 bases and 0 bases respectively, with 8 bases between them. The repertoire was sequenced with immunoSEQ multiplex PCR; TCRdb's copy has only in-frame clones and lacks some. The sample includes 150,000 to 200,000 clones, 60% to 80% seen only once; the top ten take roughly 25%. The receptor was derived from a woman between 65 and 79 years old with acute or convalescent COVID-19. Specimen: peripheral blood. The chain recombines TRBV12-3 or TRBV12-4 with TRBJ2-5, with D unresolved. As DNA, the CDR3 is TGTGCCAGCAGCTCCGCGTACCAAGAGACCCAGTACTTC. Its translation: CASSSAYQETQYF.